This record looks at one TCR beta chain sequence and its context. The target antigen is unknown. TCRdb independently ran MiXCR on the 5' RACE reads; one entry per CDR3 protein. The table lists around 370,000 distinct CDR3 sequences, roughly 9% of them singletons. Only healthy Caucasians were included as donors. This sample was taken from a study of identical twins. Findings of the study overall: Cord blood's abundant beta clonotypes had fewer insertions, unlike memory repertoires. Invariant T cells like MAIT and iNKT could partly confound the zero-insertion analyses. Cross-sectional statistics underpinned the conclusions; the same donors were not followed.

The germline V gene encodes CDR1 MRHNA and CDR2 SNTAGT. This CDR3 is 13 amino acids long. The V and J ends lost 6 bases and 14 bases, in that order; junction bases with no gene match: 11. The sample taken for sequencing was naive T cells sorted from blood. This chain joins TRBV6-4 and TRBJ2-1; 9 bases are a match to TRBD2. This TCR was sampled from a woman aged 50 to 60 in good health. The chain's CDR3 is CASSPDTGTSKFF. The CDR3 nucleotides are TGTGCCAGCAGCCCCGACACCGGGACTAGCAAGTTCTTC.